One T cell receptor beta chain is described in this entry. Antigen: not known. The data belong to a study of shared clonotypes between healthy human individuals. This CDR3 spans 17 amino acids. Looked up from germline, CDR1 is MNHEY and CDR2 is SMNVEV (reference sequence). V gave up 6 bases and J gave up 0 bases; unmatched junction bases: 8. Using immunoSEQ multiplex PCR, the repertoire was profiled, and TCRdb retains in-frame clones only, with some absent. Of about 1,800,000 clones detected, approximately 94% appear once; the ten largest clones hold 1.2%. Naive CD8 cells lacked CD45RO and underwent positive selection for CCR7, leaving out terminally differentiated effector memory CD45RA+ cells. The study, taken as a whole, reports: Memory subsets had estimated richness that was generally smaller than that of naive subsets. Compared with clonotypes that all four donors shared, non-shared clonotypes had lower generation probabilities.

The V gene is TRBV27, the J gene TRBJ2-3; 11 bases are shared with TRBD2. This receptor was identified in a man between 18 and 35 years old in good health. Sequencing was performed on naive CD8+ T cells sorted from blood. DNA of the CDR3: TGTGCCAGCAGCCTGATCCGGACTAGCGGGAGCACAGATACGCAGTATTTT. This translates into CASSLIRTSGSTDTQYF.